The clone carrying this T cell receptor beta chain was detected once. The antigen is unknown. The junction departs from germline at one end; a sequencing error may be responsible. Time point here: week 47, end of study. Doses of 300 ug of mutant IDH1 20-mer peptide were given with topical imiquimod. The data belong to a study of a mutant IDH1 vaccine in newly diagnosed glioma. Across the whole study: Vaccination was launched 4-6 weeks after radiotherapy alone, or with temozolomide cycles. Patients' prior therapy spanned radiotherapy, temozolomide, or both; most underwent both. Visit V12 was scheduled at week 35 and visit V13 at week 47.

Method: immunoSEQ multiplex PCR; TCRdb's copy keeps in-frame clones and lacks some. The table shows some 87,000 clones, with about 81% occurring only once. CDR1 and CDR2 (germline): MGHDK, SYGVNS. The length of the CDR3 is 12 residues. The source was PBMCs, collected from a glioma patient whose treatment included an IDH1 peptide vaccine. The chain uses TRBV25-1 and TRBJ2-1; D perhaps matches TRBD2 (5 bases). This receptor was taken from a man aged 40-55 years with glioma. For the CDR3, the DNA is TGTGCCACCTCCGGACTTACTGAGAGTCAACTCTTC. This encodes CATSGLTESQLF.